This T cell receptor (beta chain) was obtained from a study of tumor T cells in aggressive B-cell lymphoma. TCRdb's copy holds only in-frame clones and misses some; the assay was immunoSEQ multiplex PCR. Of around 4,500 clones in the sample, roughly 88% were seen once. CDR1 is SGHNT, CDR2 YENEEA, per germline. The CDR3 spans 15 residues. The V and J ends lost 1 base and 4 bases respectively, with 10 bases between them. The clonotype was recovered from an adult with diffuse large B cell lymphoma. Sequenced sample: tumor tissue. The J gene is TRBJ2-2, the V gene TRBV11-3; D might be TRBD2 (6 bases). CDR3 region: CASSLGGLLTGELFF. The CDR3 nucleotides are TGTGCCAGCAGCTTAGGCGGACTACTCACCGGGGAGCTGTTTTTT. Full variable domain (remainder filled in from reference TRBV11-3 and TRBJ2-2): EAGVVQSPRYKIIEKKQPVAFWCNPISGHNTLYWYLQNLGQGPELLIRYENEEAVDDSQLPKDRFSAERLKGVDSTLKIQPAELGDSAVYLCASSLGGLLTGELFFGEGSRLTVL.